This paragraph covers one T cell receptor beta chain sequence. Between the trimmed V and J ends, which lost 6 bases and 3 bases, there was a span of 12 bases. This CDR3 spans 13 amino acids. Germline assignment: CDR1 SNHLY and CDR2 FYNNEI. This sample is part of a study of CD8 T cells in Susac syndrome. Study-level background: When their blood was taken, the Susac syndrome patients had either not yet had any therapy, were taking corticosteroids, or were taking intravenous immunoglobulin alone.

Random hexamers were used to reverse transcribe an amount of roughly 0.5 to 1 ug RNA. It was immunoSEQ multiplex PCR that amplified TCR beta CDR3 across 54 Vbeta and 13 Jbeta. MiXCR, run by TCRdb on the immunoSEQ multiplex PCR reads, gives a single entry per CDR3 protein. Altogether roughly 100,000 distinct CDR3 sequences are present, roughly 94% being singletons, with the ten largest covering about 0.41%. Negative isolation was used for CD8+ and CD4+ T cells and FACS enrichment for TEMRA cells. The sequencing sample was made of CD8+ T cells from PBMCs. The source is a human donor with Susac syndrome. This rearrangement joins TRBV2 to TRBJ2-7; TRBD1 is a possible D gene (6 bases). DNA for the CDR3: TGTGCCAGCAGCTCCCCAGGGGACTACGAGCAGTACTTC. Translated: CASSSPGDYEQYF.